The 14 T cell receptor beta chains below all came from one sample that was sequenced in a study of blood T cell repertoires in COVID-19. Profiled with immunoSEQ multiplex PCR; TCRdb holds only in-frame clones, not every one. This sample has about 100,000 clones; about 85% occur once, and the top ten carry 10% to 15%. The sequenced sample consisted of peripheral blood. The receptors were sampled from a man aged 50 to 60 with active or convalescent COVID-19.

The chain links TRBV19 to TRBJ1-2; 7 bases agree with TRBD1. Trimming took 2 bases from V and 0 from J; bases not matched to a gene: 3. Germline CDR1 LNHDA, CDR2 SQIVND (reference sequence). The CDR3 has 15 residues. For the CDR3, the DNA is TGTGCCAGTAGTATAAGGGGACAGACTAACTATGGCTACACCTTC. It is translated as CASSIRGQTNYGYTF.

The CDR3 is CASSQSNRGQMGNEQYF. The CDR3 DNA sequence: TGCGCCAGCAGTCAATCAAACAGGGGCCAGATGGGCAACGAGCAGTACTTC. This sequence joins TRBV23-1 and TRBJ2-7; 7 positions agree with TRBD1. Being an ORF, TRBV23-1 has a function that is uncertain. The CDR3 spans 17 residues. Unmatched junction bases numbered 13, after V lost 0 bases and J lost 5 bases.

The CDR3 here is CASSYLQGDVKTQHF. CDR3 DNA sequence: TGTGCCAGCAGCTACTTACAGGGCGACGTCAAGACTCAGCATTTT. The rearrangement links TRBV5-6 to TRBJ1-5; D perhaps matches TRBD1 (6 bases). This CDR3 has 15 residues. V lost 3 bases to trimming and J lost 13 bases, with 23 bases between them. Germline loops: CDR1 SGHDT, CDR2 YYEEEE.

This clone was found once. The rearrangement uses TRBV11-2 and TRBJ2-1; 8 positions agree with TRBD2. The CDR3 consists of 16 residues. Germline V gives CDR1 SGHAT, CDR2 FQNNGV. J lost 5 bases, V lost 5 bases, and 11 bases had no gene match. For the CDR3, the DNA is TGTGCCAGCAGCCCCACACAGGCGGGAGGACACAATGAGCAGTTCTTC. Protein product: CASSPTQAGGHNEQFF.

V is TRBV28 and J is TRBJ1-2, with D possibly being TRBD1 (5 bases). There are 14 residues in the CDR3. V shed 3 bases and J shed 4 bases, with 12 bases lying between them. Germline CDR1 reads MDHEN; CDR2 reads SYDVKM. Here the CDR3 reads CASSFRQPSYGYTF. The CDR3, as DNA: TGTGCCAGCAGTTTTCGACAGCCGAGCTATGGCTACACCTTC.

This clone appeared a single time. The chain joins TRBV5-1 to TRBJ2-7; TRBD1 matches at 8 bases. With V trimmed by 4 bases and J by 1 base, 10 bases remained unmatched. Germline V gene lookup returns CDR1 SGHRS and CDR2 YFSETQ. The CDR3 consists of 16 residues. CDR3 sequence: CASSRGGTGSSYEQYF. CDR3 nucleotide sequence: TGCGCCAGCAGCAGAGGAGGGACAGGCTCGTCCTACGAGCAGTACTTC. Variable domain in full (rest from reference TRBV5-1 and TRBJ2-7): KAGVTQTPRYLIKTRGQQVTLSCSPISGHRSVSWYQQTPGQGLQFLFEYFSETQRNKGNFPGRFSGRQFSNSRSEMNVSTLELGDSALYLCASSRGGTGSSYEQYFGPGTRLTVT.

J is TRBJ1-4 and V is TRBV29-1; perhaps TRBD1 as D (5 bases). This CDR3 region has 13 residues. Germline-derived CDR1 and CDR2 are SQVTM and ANQGSEA. With 5 bases removed from V and 7 bases from J, the gap between germline ends came to 14 bases. DNA of the CDR3: TGCAGCGTTCGACAGTATTCGGCTGAAAAACTGTTTTTT. It codes for CSVRQYSAEKLFF.

The J gene is TRBJ2-1, the V gene TRBV6-5; possible D gene TRBD2, 6 bases. In germline, CDR1 is MNHEY, CDR2 SVGAGI. The V gene lost 0 bases and the J gene lost 8 bases, with 8 bases spanning the gap. There are 13 residues in the CDR3. Here the CDR3 DNA reads TGTGCCAGCAGTTACTCCGGGAGCGATGAGCAGTTCTTC. Protein sequence: CASSYSGSDEQFF.

In its sample, this clone was seen once. This rearrangement joins TRBV5-1 to TRBJ2-1; TRBD2 aligns across 11 bases. V shed 4 bases, J shed 8 bases, and the junction held 11 bases outside the gene matches. Germline CDR1 SGHRS, CDR2 YFSETQ. This CDR3 contains 16 residues. The CDR3 loop reads CASSLTPSGRSDEQFF. The DNA of the CDR3 is TGCGCCAGCAGCCTGACCCCTAGCGGGAGGAGCGATGAGCAGTTCTTC.

V usage is TRBV7-6 and J usage is TRBJ2-3, with TRBD2 matching over 8 bases. Germline V CDR1 and CDR2: SGHVS, FNYEAQ. Unmatched junction bases numbered 3, after V lost 1 base and J lost 6 bases. The CDR3 is made up of 14 amino acids. In DNA, the CDR3 is TGTGCCAGCAGCTTAGTAGCGGGATCGGATACGCAGTATTTT. Translating gives CASSLVAGSDTQYF. The full variable domain, in which reference TRBV7-6 and TRBJ2-3 provide the parts outside the CDR3, is GAGVSQSPRYKVTKRGQDVALRCDPISGHVSLYWYRQALGQGPEFLTYFNYEAQQDKSGLPNDRFSAERPEGSISTLTIQRTEQRDSAMYRCASSLVAGSDTQYFGPGTRLTVL.

The V and J genes are TRBV28 and TRBJ1-1; TRBD1 aligns across 9 bases. The CDR3 spans 14 residues. Per the germline V gene, CDR1 is MDHEN and CDR2 is SYDVKM. Trimming cost V 2 bases and J 5 bases; bases outside gene matches: 3. The CDR3 DNA reads TGTGCCAGCAGTTTAGGGACAGGGTTGACTGAAGCTTTCTTT. Its translation is CASSLGTGLTEAFF.

This chain joins TRBV7-2 and TRBJ1-2; tentatively, D is TRBD1 (6 bases). Germline CDR1 SGHTA, CDR2 FQGNSA. The CDR3 extends over 14 amino acids. V was cut by 2 bases and J by 4 bases, with 11 bases left in between. This CDR3 reads CASSLLSTGYGYTF. The CDR3 DNA reads TGTGCCAGCAGCTTACTATCGACAGGCTATGGCTACACCTTC.

This clone showed up just once. This chain's CDR3 is CASWGESGRGNQPQHF. In nucleotides, the CDR3 is TGTGCCAGCTGGGGGGAATCGGGACGGGGCAATCAGCCCCAGCATTTT. The chain uses TRBV6-6 and TRBJ1-5; D is possibly TRBD1 (5 bases). V lost 8 bases to trimming and J lost 2 bases, with 19 bases between them. The germline V gene has CDR1 MNHNY and CDR2 SVGAGI (reference sequence). The CDR3 loop spans 16 amino acids.

The rearrangement uses TRBV3-1 (or the pseudogene TRBV3-2) and TRBJ2-2; a weak D match, TRBD2 (6 bases). Germline V gene data show CDR1 as LGHDT and CDR2 as YNNKEL (reference sequence). This CDR3 region has 16 residues. Trimming shortened V by 2 bases and J by 7 bases, and 17 bases separated the two germline ends. CDR3: CASSQWGLQEGGELFF. DNA of the CDR3: TGTGCCAGCAGCCAATGGGGACTGCAAGAGGGCGGGGAGCTGTTTTTT.